Listed below are T cell receptor beta chains from one sample, sequenced in a study of T-cell reconstitution after alpha-beta-depleted transplantation in children. TCRdb re-called the PCR reads through MiXCR, storing one row per CDR3 protein. The sample contains about 190,000 distinct CDR3 sequences, 11% of which appear only once. This sample comprised PBMCs, obtained before TCRalphabeta/CD19-depleted stem cell transplant. Receptors originate from a boy younger than 10 with acute myeloid leukemia, due to receive a stem cell transplant. Both conserved end residues are part of each CDR3. The listing skips clone size in some rows; elsewhere it reads once, few, many or a size class.

clone_size v_call cdr3_length cdr3_aa
many TRBV29-1 14 CSVEAPGLGVGYTF
. TRBV20-1 11 CGASGRYEQYF
many TRBV29-1 12 CSVESGGNTIYF
many TRBV5-1 18 CASSWDTRSPRSTDTQYF
many TRBV6-1 13 CASSEVSFLGYTF
many TRBV7-9 16 CASSGGWDGIQDTQYF
many TRBV6-1 15 CASSEGPGGQGGYTF
many TRBV11-2 15 CASSLGGQGTETQYF
. TRBV13 15 CASRDLTGGSYEQYF
many TRBV5-4 13 CASSRWENTEAFF
many TRBV7-8 14 CASSLSTGFSEAFF
many TRBV28 15 CASSFGGSAKNIQYF
many TRBV27 15 CASSLLGRMNTEAFF
many TRBV7-6 16 CASSQGTSGSIGEQFF
. TRBV4-1 12 CASSQDVRPQYF
many TRBV7-2 16 CASSTARRVNTGELFF
many TRBV28 17 CASSPLRDSLKGDTQYF
many TRBV27 16 CASSFVGSGTYYEQYF
many TRBV27 13 CASSMTGSTEAFF
few TRBV30 15 CATTTPPGYQETQYF
many TRBV7-2 13 CASRGQGNTEAFF
many TRBV20-1 15 CSASLGQGATGELFF
many TRBV11-2 17 CASSSQDRSSYNSPLHF
. TRBV12-3/TRBV12-4 15 CASTNSLAEDETQYF
many TRBV20-1 11 CSGLGLDTQYF
few TRBV30 14 CAWIPGPVNSPLHF
many TRBV7-2 16 CASSQMVAGGSDTQYF
many TRBV30 12 CAWGRGSYEQYF
many TRBV29-1 12 CSVEIGNTEAFF
. TRBV11-3 13 CASSLAVGNTIYF
many TRBV3-1 13 CASSHSLIPEQYF
many TRBV5-1 16 CASTPLWTSGANVLTF
. TRBV19 15 CASSARPGRSETQYF
many TRBV20-1 12 CSARDDKDTQYF
. TRBV12-3/TRBV12-4 16 CASTPIRGPSGNTIYF
. TRBV28 15 CASSPNTGETYEQYF
many TRBV14 16 CASSQPRRLNYNEQFF
many TRBV11-2 14 CASSPGGGYNEQFF
many TRBV7-6 12 CASSRGQPTQYF
many TRBV3-1 15 CASSRRTSGADTQYF
many TRBV5-1 14 CASSQGSGTYEQYF
many TRBV27 13 CASSLYGTDTQYF
few TRBV5-1 14 CASSLGIITDTQYF
many TRBV5-1 14 CASREGDVGSPLHF
many TRBV20-1 15 CSARTEQGVNTEAFF
many TRBV5-1 14 CASSASQGFDEQYF
many TRBV5-1 16 CASSAYTSQASHEQYF
many TRBV20-1 15 CSASNMRTPTDTQYF
many TRBV28 15 CASSLWDRATYEQYF
many TRBV27 16 CASSLRGATNHYGYTF
many TRBV15 12 CATSRHQETQYF
many TRBV6-5 17 CASSYSPSSGLYNEQFF
many TRBV10-1 13 CASKGRNTDTQYF
many TRBV7-6 13 CASSRQQGEGYTF
many TRBV7-2 13 CASSLGQPYGYTF